Below are 14 T cell receptor beta chains sequenced from a single sample in a study of T cell responses to AZD1222 COVID-19 vaccine (dated by TCRdb to the early 2020s). Per the publication, the time point label means: baseline before first vaccination. Reading the label with the study, this specimen's treatment or condition is: meningococcal conjugate vaccine given as trial control. The method behind the library was the immunoSEQ multiplex PCR assay. TCRdb mirrors the immuneACCESS table, restricted to in-frame sequences. Some clones are absent from its copies; in checked studies, under half trace to an unresolved V gene, and the reason for the others is unknown. The sample profile shows almost 50,000 clones; roughly 84% of them were found once. The top ten clones comprise roughly 20% of the sample. The starting material was peripheral blood, obtained on day 0 of MenACWY control vaccination. These receptors came from an adult in good health.

The chain carries TRBV14 and TRBJ1-3; no clear D. Germline loops: CDR1 SGHDN, CDR2 FVKESK. The V end was cut by 1 base, the J end by 3 bases, with 4 bases between. This CDR3 spans 13 amino acids. The CDR3 loop reads CASSQGGGNTIYF. The CDR3 DNA is TGTGCCAGCAGCCAAGGGGGTGGAAACACCATATATTTT.

The V gene is TRBV19, the J gene TRBJ1-2, with D uncertain. Germline CDR1 reads LNHDA; CDR2 reads SQIVND (reference sequence). Trimming took off 5 bases at V and 0 bases at J, with 10 bases between the two ends. CDR3 length equals 14 residues. CDR3 sequence reads: CASSPGPANYGYTF. CDR3 sequence (DNA): TGTGCCAGTAGTCCCGGACCCGCTAACTATGGCTACACCTTC.

V usage is TRBV5-6 and J usage is TRBJ2-3, with 7 bases fitting TRBD2. The CDR3 spans 14 residues. J was trimmed by 5 bases and V by 2 bases; bases with no gene match: 5. Looked up from germline, CDR1 is SGHDT and CDR2 is YYEEEE. The CDR3 DNA is TGTGCCAGCAGCTTTGGCGGGAGAGGAGATACGCAGTATTTT. This codes for CASSFGGRGDTQYF.

CDR3 nucleotides: TGTGCCAGCACCGGGCCCCCCGGGGAGGTACTGTTTTTT. As protein: CASTGPPGEVLFF. The chain uses TRBV25-1 and TRBJ1-4; D is uncertain. This CDR3 comprises 13 residues. The germline V and J ends were trimmed by 7 bases and 13 bases, with 19 bases remaining between them. The V gene's germline CDR1 is MGHDK and CDR2 SYGVNS.

The chain has TRBV19 and TRBJ1-5, with 10 bases aligning to TRBD1. The V and J ends lost 5 bases and 1 base, in that order; junction bases with no gene match: 5. This CDR3 is built from 16 residues. Germline V gene sequence: CDR1 LNHDA, CDR2 SQIVND (reference sequence). Here the CDR3 DNA reads TGTGCCAGTAGTCTCTCGGACAGGGGGAGCAATCAGCCCCAGCATTTT. Amino acid sequence: CASSLSDRGSNQPQHF.

The rearrangement links TRBV12-5 to TRBJ1-5, with D maybe TRBD1 (5 bases). Germline CDR1 reads LGHNT; CDR2 reads FRNRAP. The V gene lost 0 bases and the J gene lost 5 bases, with 11 bases spanning the gap. The CDR3 consists of 15 residues. The CDR3 region is CASGLVQEKHQPQHF. The CDR3 DNA reads TGTGCTAGTGGTTTGGTACAGGAGAAGCATCAGCCCCAGCATTTT.

V usage is TRBV28 and J usage is TRBJ2-3, with D possibly called TRBD1 or TRBD2 (5 bases each). The ends were cut back, 3 bases at V and 0 bases at J, with 10 bases in the middle. The CDR3 covers 15 residues. CDR1 and CDR2 (germline): MDHEN, SYDVKM. The CDR3 loop is CASSFGTLSTDTQYF. CDR3 DNA sequence: TGTGCCAGCAGTTTTGGGACCTTAAGCACAGATACGCAGTATTTT.

The chain carries TRBV5-1 and TRBJ1-1; a weak D match, TRBD1 (6 bases). V gave up 4 bases and J gave up 1 base, with 14 bases separating them. CDR3 size: 15 residues. Germline CDR1 and CDR2: SGHRS and YFSETQ. CDR3 coding DNA: TGCGCCAGCAGCGATACAGGGTACGCGAACACTGAAGCTTTCTTT. It yields the protein CASSDTGYANTEAFF.

This clone was observed a single time. The chain is built from TRBV24-1 and TRBJ2-1, with D unresolved. Germline V CDR1 and CDR2: KGHDR, SFDVKD. V was trimmed by 7 bases and J by 7 bases, leaving 7 bases between them. The CDR3 sequence is 11 residues long. This chain's CDR3 is CATRGYNEQFF. CDR3 DNA: TGTGCCACCAGGGGTTATAATGAGCAGTTCTTC.

CDR3 DNA: TGTGCCAGCAGCCGCCTAAGTGGTAGCTCTGGAAACACCATATATTTT. Encoded protein: CASSRLSGSSGNTIYF. The chain links TRBV11-2 to TRBJ1-3; D ambiguous. CDR1 and CDR2 from the germline V gene are SGHAT and FQNNGV. Trimming stripped 5 bases from V and 0 bases from J, with 14 bases between. The CDR3 consists of 16 residues.

The genes are TRBV5-1 and TRBJ1-1, with TRBD1 as a possible D gene (6 bases). Germline V gene sequence: CDR1 SGHRS, CDR2 YFSETQ. This CDR3 region has 14 residues. Deletions cut 0 bases from V and 3 bases from J, with 9 bases between. The CDR3 DNA follows: TGCGCCAGCAGCTTGGATTCAGGGGACACTGAAGCTTTCTTT. Amino acid sequence: CASSLDSGDTEAFF.

V gene TRBV9 combines with J gene TRBJ2-2; maybe TRBD1 (5 bases). CDR1 SGDLS and CDR2 YYNGEE come from the germline V gene. This CDR3 spans 15 amino acids. Between the trimmed V and J ends, which lost 0 bases and 6 bases, there was a span of 12 bases. Written as DNA, the CDR3 is TGTGCCAGCAGCGTAGAGGCAGGGTGGGCCGGGGAGCTGTTTTTT. Translating it yields CASSVEAGWAGELFF.

This rearrangement joins TRBV10-3 to TRBJ2-7; a possible D gene is TRBD2 (6 bases). CDR3 length equals 14 residues. V lost 7 bases and J 0 bases, leaving 13 bases between the germline ends. Germline V lookup: CDR1 ENHRY, CDR2 SYGVKD. The CDR3 here is CAITRDPNSYEQYF. CDR3 nucleotide sequence: TGTGCCATCACGCGGGACCCAAACTCCTACGAGCAGTACTTC.

This rearrangement joins TRBV29-1 to TRBJ1-2; TRBD1 agrees at 9 bases. Trimming at V came to 5 bases and at J to 8 bases, leaving 6 bases not matched to a gene. The CDR3 length is 12 residues. From germline, CDR1 is SQVTM and CDR2 ANQGSEA. CDR3: CSVPGQGAGYTF. The CDR3 DNA is TGCAGCGTTCCGGGACAGGGTGCCGGCTACACCTTC. The variable domain in full, completed from reference TRBV29-1 and TRBJ1-2, reads SAVISQKPSRDICQRGTSLTIQCQVDSQVTMMFWYRQQPGQSLTLIATANQGSEATYESGFVIDKFPISRPNLTFSTLTVSNMSPEDSSIYLCSVPGQGAGYTFGSGTRLTVV.